This TCR beta chain is drawn from a study of beta chain features in type 1 diabetes. Study information: The patients were much like the healthy donors in age, gender and cell yields. Overall study results and limits: Reduced insertions and increased deletions marked VDJ junctions in type 1 diabetes patients. Among patients with Type 1 diabetes, TCRB CDR3s were moderately but significantly shorter in every one of the four CD4+ subsets.

The investigators reverse transcribed all of the isolated RNA, so they sequenced expressed TCRB transcripts. The study sequenced naive, central memory and regulatory T cell samples to an average of approximately 3.5 million reads. The repertoire was sequenced with immunoSEQ multiplex PCR; TCRdb's copy has only in-frame clones and lacks some. The table includes about 710,000 clones, around an eighth detected once. Note on this clone: The antigen remains undetermined.

Per the germline V gene, CDR1 is SGHNT and CDR2 is YYREEE (reference sequence). This CDR3 region has 16 residues. V shed 4 bases and J 4 bases; nucleotides not matched to a gene: 13. The sample taken for sequencing was naive CD4+ T cells from blood. This sequence joins TRBV5-4 and TRBJ2-7, with 8 bases identical to TRBD2. The TCR was taken from a man between 18 and 29 years old with type 1 diabetes. The CDR3 bases are TGTGCCAGCAGCCCGGGGGGGCAGGGAGGATTATACGAGCAGTACTTC. Protein: CASSPGGQGGLYEQYF.